This T cell receptor beta chain was observed in a study of blood T cell repertoires in COVID-19. Libraries were prepared by immunoSEQ multiplex PCR; TCRdb keeps only in-frame clonotypes and omits some of them. Among under 300,000 clones listed, approximately 87% were seen once. From germline, CDR1 is SGHRS and CDR2 YFSETQ. This CDR3 comprises 14 residues. V was shortened by 0 bases and J by 7 bases, with 11 bases between the two germline ends. This clone was seen a handful of times. What was sequenced was peripheral blood. The sequence was collected from a man in his 60s who had recovered from COVID-19. V usage is TRBV5-1 and J usage is TRBJ2-4; D is possibly TRBD2 (5 bases). CDR3 nucleotides: TGCGCCAGCAGCTTGGCGGGGTTAGGGAACATTCAGTACTTC. It specifies CASSLAGLGNIQYF.